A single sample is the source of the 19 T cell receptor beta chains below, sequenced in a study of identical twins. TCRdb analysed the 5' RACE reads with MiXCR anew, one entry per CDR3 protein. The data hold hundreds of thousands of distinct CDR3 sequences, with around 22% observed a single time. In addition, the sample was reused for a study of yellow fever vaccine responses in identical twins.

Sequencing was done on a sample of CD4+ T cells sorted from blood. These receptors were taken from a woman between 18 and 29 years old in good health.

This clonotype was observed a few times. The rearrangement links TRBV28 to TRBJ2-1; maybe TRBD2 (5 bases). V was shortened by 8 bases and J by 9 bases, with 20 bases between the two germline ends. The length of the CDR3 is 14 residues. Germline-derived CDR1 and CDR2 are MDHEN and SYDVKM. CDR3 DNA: TGTGCCAGCGTTACTCAACTAATTGGAGGTGAGCAGTTCTTC. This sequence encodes CASVTQLIGGEQFF. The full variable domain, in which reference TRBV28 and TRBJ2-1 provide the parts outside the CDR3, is DVKVTQSSRYLVKRTGEKVFLECVQDMDHENMFWYRQDPGLGLRLIYFSYDVKMKEKGDIPEGYSVSREKKERFSLILESASTNQTSMYLCASVTQLIGGEQFFGPGTRLTVL.

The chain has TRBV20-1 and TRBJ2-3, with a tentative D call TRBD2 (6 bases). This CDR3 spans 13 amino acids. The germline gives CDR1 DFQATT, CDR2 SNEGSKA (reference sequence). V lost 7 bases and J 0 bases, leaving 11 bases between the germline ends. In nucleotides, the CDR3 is TGCAGTGGTCCGCGGGGAAGCACAGATACGCAGTATTTT. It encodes CSGPRGSTDTQYF.

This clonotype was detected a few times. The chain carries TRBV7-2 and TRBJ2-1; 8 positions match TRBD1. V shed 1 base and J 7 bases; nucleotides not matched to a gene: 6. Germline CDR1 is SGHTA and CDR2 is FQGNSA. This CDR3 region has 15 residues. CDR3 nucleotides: TGTGCCAGCAGCTTAGTGGTGGGACAGGAAAATGAGCAGTTCTTC. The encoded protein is CASSLVVGQENEQFF.

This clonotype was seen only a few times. CDR3 amino acids: CASSLRGTVEAFF. Written as DNA, the CDR3 is TGTGCCAGCAGCCTTAGAGGAACAGTTGAAGCTTTCTTT. V and J are TRBV12-3 or TRBV12-4 and TRBJ1-1; D is undetermined. The CDR3 contains 13 residues. Trimming pared 6 bases from V and 7 bases from J, leaving 15 bases between.

The CDR3 DNA follows: TGTGCCAGCAGCTTAGGACTAGCTGCCCCAGCGGGTACGCAGTATTTT. Its translation is CASSLGLAAPAGTQYF. This chain uses TRBV7-9 with TRBJ2-3; 7 bases agree with TRBD2. The CDR3 extends over 16 amino acids. The V and J ends lost 1 base and 8 bases, in that order; junction bases with no gene match: 12. Germline CDR1 is SEHNR and CDR2 is FQNEAQ (reference sequence). Complete variable domain (other parts from reference TRBV7-9 and TRBJ2-3): DTGVSQNPRHKITKRGQNVTFRCDPISEHNRLYWYRQTLGQGPEFLTYFQNEAQLEKSRLLSDRFSAERPKGSFSTLEIQRTEQGDSAMYLCASSLGLAAPAGTQYFGPGTRLTVL.

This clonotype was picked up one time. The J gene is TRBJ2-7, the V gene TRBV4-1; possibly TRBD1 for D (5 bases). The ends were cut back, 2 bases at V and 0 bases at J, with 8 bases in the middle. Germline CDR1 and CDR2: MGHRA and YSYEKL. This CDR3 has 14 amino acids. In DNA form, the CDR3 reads TGCGCCAGCAGCCAACAAGGGGTCTCCTACGAGCAGTACTTC. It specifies CASSQQGVSYEQYF.

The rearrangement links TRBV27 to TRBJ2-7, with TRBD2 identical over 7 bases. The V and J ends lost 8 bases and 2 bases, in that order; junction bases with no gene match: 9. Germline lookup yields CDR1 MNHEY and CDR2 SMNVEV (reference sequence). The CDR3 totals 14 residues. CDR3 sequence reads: CASRRTAGAYEQYV. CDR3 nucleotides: TGTGCCAGCCGAAGGACGGCGGGAGCCTACGAGCAGTACGTC.

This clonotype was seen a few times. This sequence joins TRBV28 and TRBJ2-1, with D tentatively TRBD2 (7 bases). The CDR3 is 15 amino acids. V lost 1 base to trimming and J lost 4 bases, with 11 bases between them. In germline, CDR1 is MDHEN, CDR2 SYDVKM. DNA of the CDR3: TGTGCCAGCAGTTTATACGGGGGGCTTTACAATGAGCAGTTCTTC. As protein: CASSLYGGLYNEQFF.

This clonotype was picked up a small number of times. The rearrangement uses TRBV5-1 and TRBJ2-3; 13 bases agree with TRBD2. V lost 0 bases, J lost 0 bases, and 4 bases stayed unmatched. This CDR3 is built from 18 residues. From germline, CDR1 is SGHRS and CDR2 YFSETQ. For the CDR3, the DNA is TGCGCCAGCAGCTTGGTTGGACTAGCGGGGGTTAGCACAGATACGCAGTATTTT. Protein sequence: CASSLVGLAGVSTDTQYF.

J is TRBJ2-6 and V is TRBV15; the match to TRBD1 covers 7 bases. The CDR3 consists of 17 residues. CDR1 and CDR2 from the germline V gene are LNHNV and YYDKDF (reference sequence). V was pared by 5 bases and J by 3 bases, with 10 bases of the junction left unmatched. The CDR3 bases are TGTGCCACCAGCGGACGACGACAGGGAAATGGGGCCAACGTCCTGACTTTC. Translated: CATSGRRQGNGANVLTF.

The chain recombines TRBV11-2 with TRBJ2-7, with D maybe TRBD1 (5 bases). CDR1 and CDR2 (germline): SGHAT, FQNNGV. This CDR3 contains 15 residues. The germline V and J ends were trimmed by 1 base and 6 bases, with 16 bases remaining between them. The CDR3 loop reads CASSLGAGKIFEQYF. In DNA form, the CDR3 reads TGTGCCAGCAGCTTAGGGGCAGGGAAAATATTCGAGCAGTACTTC.

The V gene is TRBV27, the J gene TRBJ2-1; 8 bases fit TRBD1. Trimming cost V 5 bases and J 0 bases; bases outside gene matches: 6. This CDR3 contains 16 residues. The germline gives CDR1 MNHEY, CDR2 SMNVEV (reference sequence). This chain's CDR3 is CASSNRGMLSYNEQFF. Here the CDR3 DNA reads TGTGCCAGCAGTAACAGGGGGATGCTCTCCTACAATGAGCAGTTCTTC.

The CDR3 region is CASSPYSGSSTDTQYF. The CDR3 region has the DNA TGTGCCAGCAGTCCCTACTCGGGATCTAGCACAGATACGCAGTATTTT. V is TRBV12-3 or TRBV12-4 and J is TRBJ2-3; perhaps TRBD2 as D (5 bases). Trimming removed 5 bases from V and 0 bases from J, with 15 bases in between. The length of the CDR3 is 16 residues.

The CDR3 bases are TGTGCCAGCAGTTACGGCGGGAGTGGGACAGATACGCAGTATTTT. This gives the protein CASSYGGSGTDTQYF. V usage is TRBV6-5 and J usage is TRBJ2-3, with 7 bases fitting TRBD2. V gave up 2 bases and J gave up 3 bases; unmatched junction bases: 5. This CDR3 is built from 15 residues. Germline V CDR1 and CDR2: MNHEY, SVGAGI.

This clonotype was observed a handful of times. Here the CDR3 DNA reads TGTGCCAGCAGCCGAGGGACAGACATCTACAATGAGCAGTTCTTC. This translates into CASSRGTDIYNEQFF. The V call is TRBV7-9, the J call TRBJ2-1; 7 nucleotides agree with TRBD1. The CDR3 is 15 residues long. V was clipped by 5 bases and J by 3 bases; unmatched bases: 7. Germline CDR1 SEHNR, CDR2 FQNEAQ (reference sequence).

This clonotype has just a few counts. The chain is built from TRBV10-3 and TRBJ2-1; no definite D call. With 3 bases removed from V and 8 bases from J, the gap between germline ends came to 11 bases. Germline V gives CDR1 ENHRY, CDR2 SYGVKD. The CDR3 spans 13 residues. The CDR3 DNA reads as TGTGCCATCAGTGAAGCCTCCTTCTATGAGCAGTTCTTC. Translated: CAISEASFYEQFF.

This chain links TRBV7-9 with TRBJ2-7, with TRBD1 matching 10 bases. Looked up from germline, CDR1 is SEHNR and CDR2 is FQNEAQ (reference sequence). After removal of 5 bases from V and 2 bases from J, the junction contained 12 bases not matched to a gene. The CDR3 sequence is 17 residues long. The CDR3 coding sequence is TGTGCCAGCAGCACCGGGACAGGGGCCCCTCGAACCTACGAGCAGTACGTC. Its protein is CASSTGTGAPRTYEQYV.

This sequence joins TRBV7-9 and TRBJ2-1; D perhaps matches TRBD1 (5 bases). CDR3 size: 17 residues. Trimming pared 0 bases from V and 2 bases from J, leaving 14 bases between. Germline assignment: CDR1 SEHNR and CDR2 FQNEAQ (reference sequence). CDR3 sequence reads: CASSLAPRAGPYNEQFF. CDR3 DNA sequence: TGTGCCAGCAGCTTAGCCCCCAGGGCAGGACCCTACAATGAGCAGTTCTTC.

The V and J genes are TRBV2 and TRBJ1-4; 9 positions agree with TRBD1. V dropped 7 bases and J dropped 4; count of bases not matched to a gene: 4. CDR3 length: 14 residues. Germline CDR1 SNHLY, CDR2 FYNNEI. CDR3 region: CASTPTGGNEKLFF. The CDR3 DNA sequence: TGTGCCAGCACGCCGACAGGGGGTAATGAAAAACTGTTTTTT.